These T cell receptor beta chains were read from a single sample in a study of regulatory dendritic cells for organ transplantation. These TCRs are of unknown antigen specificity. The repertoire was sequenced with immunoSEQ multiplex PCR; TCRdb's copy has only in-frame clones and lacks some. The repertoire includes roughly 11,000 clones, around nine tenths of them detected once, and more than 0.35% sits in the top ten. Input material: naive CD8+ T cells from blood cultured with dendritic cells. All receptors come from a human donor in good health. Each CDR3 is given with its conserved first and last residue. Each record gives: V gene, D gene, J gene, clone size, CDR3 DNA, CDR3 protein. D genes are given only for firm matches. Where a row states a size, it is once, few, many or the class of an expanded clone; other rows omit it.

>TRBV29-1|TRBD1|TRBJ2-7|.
TGCAGCGTTTACTCCTCCGGGACAGGGGGCTACTACGAGCAGTACTTC
CSVYSSGTGGYYEQYF
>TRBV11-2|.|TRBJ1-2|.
TGTGCCAGCGGCCAGGCGACTAACTATGGCTACACCTTC
CASGQATNYGYTF
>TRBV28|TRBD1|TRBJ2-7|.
TGTGCCAGCAGTGGGGCAGGGGGTACCTACGAGCAGTACTTC
CASSGAGGTYEQYF
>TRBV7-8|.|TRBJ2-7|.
TGTGCCAGCAGCCACACCCAGGGTTCCGAGCAGTACTTC
CASSHTQGSEQYF
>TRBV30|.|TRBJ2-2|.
TGTGCCTGGGGACACCTGGAGCTGTTTTTT
CAWGHLELFF
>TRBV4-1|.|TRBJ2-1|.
TGCGCCAGCAGCCAAGGCAACAATGAGCAGTTCTTC
CASSQGNNEQFF
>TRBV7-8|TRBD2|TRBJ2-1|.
TGTGCCAGCAGCTCGGGACTAGCGGGAGGCGTTGAGCAGTTCTTC
CASSSGLAGGVEQFF
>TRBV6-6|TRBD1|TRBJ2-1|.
TGTGCCAGCAAAACAGGGGTCAGGGGAGACTACAATGAGCAGTTCTTC
CASKTGVRGDYNEQFF
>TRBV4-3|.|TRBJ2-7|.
TGCGCCAGCAGCCCAAGCGCCGACTCCTACGAGCAGTACTTC
CASSPSADSYEQYF
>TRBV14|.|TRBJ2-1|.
TGTGCCAGCAGCCAAGGAAAGGCTAACCCCCCCCCGAATGAGCAGTTCTTC
CASSQGKANPPPNEQFF
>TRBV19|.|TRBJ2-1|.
TGTGCCAGTAGTGCTACTTTCAACAGGCAGTTCTTC
CASSATFNRQFF
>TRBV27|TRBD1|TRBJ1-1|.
TGTGCCAGCAGGGGGAGGGACAGAAACACTGAAGCTTTCTTT
CASRGRDRNTEAFF
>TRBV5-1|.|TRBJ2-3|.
TGCGCCAGCAGCTTGACCTGGGGTCGAAAAGATACGCAGTATTTT
CASSLTWGRKDTQYF
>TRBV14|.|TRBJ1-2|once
TGTGCCAGCAGCCAATTTGACAAGAACTATGGCTACACCTTC
CASSQFDKNYGYTF
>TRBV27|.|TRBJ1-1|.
TGTGCCAGCAGTTTATCCCGAAGGACTGAAGCTTTCTTT
CASSLSRRTEAFF